This T cell receptor beta chain derives from a study of T cells in Graves' hyperthyroidism and ophthalmopathy. Notes on the study in general: Blood also showed most of the thyroid clonotypes that were expanded above 0.001. Ophthalmopathy, which appeared later, was predicted by the model a median roughly 6.5 months before onset.

RNA transcripts yielded amplified TCR beta CDR3 regions. When the TCR CDR3 underwent first-round RT-PCR, the HTBI primer set was used. TCRdb re-derived calls from the multiplex PCR reads in MiXCR, one entry per CDR3 protein. The table lists around 560,000 distinct CDR3 sequences, 16% of them singletons. CDR1 is LGHNA, CDR2 YNFKEQ, per germline. This CDR3 contains 13 residues. Trimming took 4 bases from V and 4 from J, leaving 9 bases between them. This clonotype was recorded at least ten times. The antigen remains undetermined. Patients aged 18 to 65 with hyperthyroidism were newly diagnosed, with duration under 2 months.

Specimen: blood. The clonotype originates from a woman younger than 35 with Graves' hyperthyroidism. This rearrangement joins TRBV4-2 to TRBJ2-3; D call uncertain. CDR3 sequence (DNA): TGTGCCAGCAGCCCCTCCGGAGCAGATACGCAGTATTTT. It encodes CASSPSGADTQYF.